This TCR beta chain was found in a study of T-cell reconstitution after alpha-beta-depleted transplantation in children. This clonotype was seen a few times. Preparation of the TCRbeta library was carried out with unique molecular identifiers. TCRdb independently ran MiXCR on the PCR reads; one entry per CDR3 protein. Of 350,000 to 400,000 distinct CDR3 sequences listed, about an eighth were seen once; the top ten hold roughly 4.3%. The CDR3 is made up of 15 amino acids. Per the germline V gene, CDR1 is SEHNR and CDR2 is FQNEAQ (reference sequence). The V and J ends lost 1 base and 8 bases respectively, with 14 bases between them.

Sequencing was performed on PBMCs, taken from the stem cell graft. This sequence originates from a human donor who donated a stem cell graft to a child with Fanconi anemia. J is TRBJ1-4 and V is TRBV7-9; D is ambiguous. DNA for the CDR3: TGTGCCAGCAGCTTAGGGTCCGGCACCACCGAAAAACTGTTTTTT. It codes for CASSLGSGTTEKLFF.